Listed here are 12 T cell receptor beta chains from one sample, sequenced in a study of T cell responses to AZD1222 COVID-19 vaccine. The protocol was immunoSEQ multiplex PCR, while the TCRdb copy is restricted to in-frame clones and leaves out a portion. The sample includes 140,000 to 150,000 clones, roughly 90% of them seen just once. The material sequenced was peripheral blood, taken on day 0 of AZD1222 vaccination. Every receptor here comes from an adult in good health.

The chain couples TRBV19 to TRBJ1-1; no definite D call. In germline, CDR1 is LNHDA, CDR2 SQIVND (reference sequence). V was cut by 3 bases and J by 4 bases, with 9 bases left in between. The CDR3 contains 13 residues. DNA of the CDR3: TGTGCCAGTAGTATGAGGGATAGCACTGAAGCTTTCTTT. Its translation: CASSMRDSTEAFF.

The CDR3 is CASSYSKNTEAFF. CDR3 DNA sequence: TGTGCCAGCAGTTATAGCAAGAACACTGAAGCTTTCTTT. The chain recombines TRBV27 with TRBJ1-1; D is unresolved. With 4 bases removed from V and 1 base from J, the gap between germline ends came to 7 bases. Germline CDR1 and CDR2: MNHEY and SMNVEV (reference sequence). The length of the CDR3 is 13 residues.

In this sample, this clone turned up once. The V call is TRBV5-1, the J call TRBJ1-5; D may be TRBD1 (5 bases). There are 14 residues in the CDR3. CDR1 SGHRS and CDR2 YFSETQ come from the germline V gene. Trimming removed 1 base from V and 5 bases from J, with 10 bases in between. For the CDR3, the DNA is TGCGCCAGCAGCTTGTTCCAGGGAGATCAGCCCCAGCATTTT. Its translation is CASSLFQGDQPQHF.

CDR3 sequence: CATSRDRTVLLNQPQHF. CDR3 DNA: TGTGCCACCAGCAGAGATCGGACAGTCCTGCTCAATCAGCCCCAGCATTTT. The V call is TRBV15, the J call TRBJ1-5; tentatively, D is TRBD1 (6 bases). CDR1 and CDR2 (germline): LNHNV, YYDKDF (reference sequence). Deletions cut 0 bases from V and 3 bases from J, with 15 bases between. This CDR3 is built from 17 residues.

The V call is TRBV7-9, the J call TRBJ2-5; D uncertain. This CDR3 comprises 13 residues. V shed 5 bases and J shed 1 base, with 8 bases lying between them. The V gene's germline CDR1 is SEHNR and CDR2 FQNEAQ (reference sequence). The CDR3 DNA reads TGTGCCAGCAGCGTCACCAGCCAAGAGACCCAGTACTTC. Protein product: CASSVTSQETQYF.

This sequence joins TRBV6-5 and TRBJ2-4; D possibly matches TRBD1 or TRBD2 (6 bases each). The germline V gene has CDR1 MNHEY and CDR2 SVGAGI. This CDR3 contains 14 residues. V dropped 2 bases and J dropped 11 bases, with 16 bases sitting between them. CDR3 residues: CASSYTRGLSVQYF. The CDR3 DNA follows: TGTGCCAGCAGTTACACCCGGGGGCTCTCCGTTCAGTACTTC.

The V call is TRBV18, the J call TRBJ1-6; 10 bases align to TRBD1. Unmatched junction bases numbered 6, after V lost 4 bases and J lost 6 bases. CDR1 KGHSH and CDR2 LQKENI come from the germline V gene. The length of the CDR3 is 16 residues. The CDR3 loop is CASSLRQGAGNSPLHF. CDR3 coding DNA: TGTGCCAGCTCACTCCGACAGGGGGCGGGTAATTCACCCCTCCACTTT. Full variable domain (missing parts from reference TRBV18 and TRBJ1-6): NAGVMQNPRHLVRRRGQEARLRCSPMKGHSHVYWYRQLPEEGLKFMVYLQKENIIDESGMPKERFSAEFPKEGPSILRIQQVVRGDSAAYFCASSLRQGAGNSPLHFGNGTRLTVT.

The gene calls are TRBV7-8 and TRBJ2-1; D gene ambiguous. V was trimmed by 5 bases and J by 0 bases, leaving 17 bases between them. CDR3 length: 17 residues. Germline CDR1 SGHVS, CDR2 FQNEAQ. CDR3 bases: TGTGCCAGCAGCCTACAGAGGTGGCAGCCCTCCTACAATGAGCAGTTCTTC. It specifies CASSLQRWQPSYNEQFF.

The chain is built from TRBV5-6 and TRBJ2-1; D perhaps matches TRBD2 (6 bases). Per germline, CDR1 SGHDT and CDR2 YYEEEE. V was shortened by 0 bases and J by 1 base, with 8 bases between the two germline ends. The CDR3 spans 15 residues. The CDR3: CASSLGGRSYNEQFF. Written as DNA, the CDR3 is TGTGCCAGCAGCTTGGGTGGGAGGTCCTACAATGAGCAGTTCTTC.

The chain recombines TRBV7-8 with TRBJ1-1; no firm D call. CDR3 length: 13 residues. V dropped 1 base and J dropped 7 bases, with 10 bases sitting between them. Germline V gene sequence: CDR1 SGHVS, CDR2 FQNEAQ. The CDR3 loop reads CASSLGNLGEAFF. CDR3 in DNA: TGTGCCAGCAGCTTAGGGAATTTAGGTGAAGCTTTCTTT.

The rearrangement links TRBV4-1 to TRBJ1-6; D not certain. CDR1 is MGHRA and CDR2 is YSYEKL in the germline V gene. Trimming removed 1 base at V and 2 bases at J, with 6 bases between. The CDR3 sequence is 15 residues long. CDR3 DNA sequence: TGCGCCAGCAGCCAAGGAGTCACCTATAATTCACCCCTCCACTTT. Its protein is CASSQGVTYNSPLHF.

V usage is TRBV7-2 and J usage is TRBJ1-5; 7 nucleotides line up with TRBD1. Germline V gene lookup returns CDR1 SGHTA and CDR2 FQGNSA. This CDR3 contains 13 residues. Unmatched junction bases numbered 3, after V lost 5 bases and J lost 5 bases. As DNA, the CDR3 is TGTGCCAGCAGCAAAACAGGGGATCAGCCCCAGCATTTT. As protein: CASSKTGDQPQHF.